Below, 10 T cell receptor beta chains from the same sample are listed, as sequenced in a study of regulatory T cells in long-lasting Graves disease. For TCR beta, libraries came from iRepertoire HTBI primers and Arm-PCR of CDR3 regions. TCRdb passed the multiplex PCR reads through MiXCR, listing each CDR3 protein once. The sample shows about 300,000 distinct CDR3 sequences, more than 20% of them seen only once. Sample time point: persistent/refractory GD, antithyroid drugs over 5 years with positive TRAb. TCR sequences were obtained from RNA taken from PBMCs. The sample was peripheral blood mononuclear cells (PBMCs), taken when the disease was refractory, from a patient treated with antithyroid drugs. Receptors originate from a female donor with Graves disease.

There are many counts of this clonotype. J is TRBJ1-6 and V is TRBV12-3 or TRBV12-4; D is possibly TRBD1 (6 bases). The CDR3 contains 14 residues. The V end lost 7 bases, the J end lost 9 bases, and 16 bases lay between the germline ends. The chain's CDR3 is CASNMGAGSSPLHF. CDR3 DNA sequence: TGTGCCAGCAACATGGGGGCAGGGTCTTCACCCCTCCACTTT.

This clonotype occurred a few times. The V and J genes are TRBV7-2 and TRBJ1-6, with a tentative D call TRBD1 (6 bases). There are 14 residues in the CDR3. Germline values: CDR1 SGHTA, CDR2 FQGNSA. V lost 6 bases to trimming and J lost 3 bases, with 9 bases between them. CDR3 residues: CASRPTGYNSPLHF. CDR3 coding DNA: TGTGCCAGCAGACCGACAGGCTATAATTCACCCCTCCACTTT.

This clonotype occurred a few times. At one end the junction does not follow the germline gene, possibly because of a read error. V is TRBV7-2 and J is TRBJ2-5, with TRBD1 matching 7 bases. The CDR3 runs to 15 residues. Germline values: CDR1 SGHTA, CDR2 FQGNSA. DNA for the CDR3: TGTGCCAGCAACTTAGGGGGACAGACGGAAGAGACCCAGTACTTC. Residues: CASNLGGQTEETQYF. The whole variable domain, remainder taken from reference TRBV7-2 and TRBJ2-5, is GAGVSQSPSNKVTEKGKDVELRCDPISGHTALYWYRQSLGQGLEFLIYFQGNSAPDKSGLPSDRFSAERTGGSVSTLTIQRTQQEDSAVYLCASNLGGQTEETQYFGPGTRLLVL.

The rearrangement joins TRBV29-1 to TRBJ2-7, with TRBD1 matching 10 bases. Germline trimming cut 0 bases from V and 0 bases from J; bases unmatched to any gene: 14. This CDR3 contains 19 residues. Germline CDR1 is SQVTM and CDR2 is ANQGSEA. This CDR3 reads CSVEDRGTGDAVSSYEQYF. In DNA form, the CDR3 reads TGCAGCGTTGAAGATCGAGGGACAGGGGACGCGGTGAGCTCCTACGAGCAGTACTTC.

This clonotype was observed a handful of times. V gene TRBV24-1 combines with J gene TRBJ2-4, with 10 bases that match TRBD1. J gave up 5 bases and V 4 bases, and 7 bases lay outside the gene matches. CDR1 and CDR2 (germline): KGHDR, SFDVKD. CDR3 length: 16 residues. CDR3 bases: TGTGCCACCAGTGACTTTCGCGGACAGGGGGAAAACATTCAGTACTTC. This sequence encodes CATSDFRGQGENIQYF.

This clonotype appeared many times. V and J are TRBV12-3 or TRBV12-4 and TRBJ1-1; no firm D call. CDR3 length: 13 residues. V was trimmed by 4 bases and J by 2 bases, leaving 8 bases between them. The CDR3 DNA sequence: TGTGCCAGCAGTTCCCGGGCTAACACTGAAGCTTTCTTT. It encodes CASSSRANTEAFF.

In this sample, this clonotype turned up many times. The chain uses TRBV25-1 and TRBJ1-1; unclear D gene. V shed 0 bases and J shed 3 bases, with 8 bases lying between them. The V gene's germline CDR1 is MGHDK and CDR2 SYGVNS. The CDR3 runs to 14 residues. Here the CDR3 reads CASSEYGEHTEAFF. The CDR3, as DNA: TGTGCCAGCAGTGAATATGGGGAGCACACTGAAGCTTTCTTT.

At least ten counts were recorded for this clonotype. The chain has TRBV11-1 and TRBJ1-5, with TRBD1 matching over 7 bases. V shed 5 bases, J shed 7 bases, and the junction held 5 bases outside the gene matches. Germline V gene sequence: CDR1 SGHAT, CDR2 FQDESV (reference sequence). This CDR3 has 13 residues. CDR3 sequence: CASSEDRAQPQHF. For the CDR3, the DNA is TGTGCCAGCAGCGAAGACAGGGCGCAGCCCCAGCATTTT.

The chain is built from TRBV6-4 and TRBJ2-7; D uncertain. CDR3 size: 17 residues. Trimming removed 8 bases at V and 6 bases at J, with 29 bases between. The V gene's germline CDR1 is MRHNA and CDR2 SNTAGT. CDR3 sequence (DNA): TGTGCCAGCCCGGGCTTCAACTCGACGGCCTCGAAGTGCGAGCAGTACTTC. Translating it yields CASPGFNSTASKCEQYF.

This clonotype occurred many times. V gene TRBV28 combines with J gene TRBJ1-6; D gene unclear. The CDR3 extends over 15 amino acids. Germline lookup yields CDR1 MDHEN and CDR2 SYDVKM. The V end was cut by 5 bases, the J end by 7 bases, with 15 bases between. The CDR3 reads CASSAGWDPNSPLHF. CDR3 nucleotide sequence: TGTGCCAGCAGTGCCGGATGGGATCCAAATTCACCCCTCCACTTT.